Below are 29 T cell receptor beta chains sequenced from a single sample in a study of blood T cell repertoires in COVID-19. The protocol was immunoSEQ multiplex PCR, while the TCRdb copy is restricted to in-frame clones and leaves out a portion. Among more than 200,000 clones listed, around 81% were seen once. The source material was peripheral blood. These receptor sequences come from a man between 50 and 59 years old with active or convalescent COVID-19.

The V and J genes are TRBV9 and TRBJ1-4; 8 bases fit TRBD1. Germline CDR1 is SGDLS and CDR2 is YYNGEE. The CDR3 length is 15 residues. V lost 0 bases, J lost 8 bases, and 6 bases stayed unmatched. CDR3 sequence reads: CASSVAQGAREKLFF. The CDR3 DNA is TGTGCCAGCAGCGTAGCTCAGGGGGCGAGGGAAAAACTGTTTTTT.

This chain uses TRBV21-1 with TRBJ1-1. TRBV21-1 is described as a pseudogene. The CDR3 has 11 amino acids. CDR3 bases: TGTGCCAGCAGCCGTCCCCGGGGAGCTTTCTTT. It codes for CASSRPRGAFF.

The J gene is TRBJ2-2, the V gene TRBV15, with TRBD2 identical over 12 bases. Germline V lookup: CDR1 LNHNV, CDR2 YYDKDF (reference sequence). Unmatched junction bases numbered 8, after V lost 1 base and J lost 5 bases. The CDR3 totals 18 residues. The CDR3 DNA reads as TGTGCCACCAGCAGAGGGACTAGCGGGACCGGAGGGACCGGGGAGCTGTTTTTT. The encoded protein is CATSRGTSGTGGTGELFF. The full variable domain, in which reference TRBV15 and TRBJ2-2 provide the parts outside the CDR3, is DAMVIQNPRYQVTQFGKPVTLSCSQTLNHNVMYWYQQKSSQAPKLLFHYYDKDFNNEADTPDNFQSRRPNTSFCFLDIRSPGLGDTAMYLCATSRGTSGTGGTGELFFGEGSRLTVL.

This clone was observed a single time. The chain links TRBV3-1 (or the pseudogene TRBV3-2) to TRBJ2-3; no reliable D call. V lost 2 bases, J lost 1 base, and 7 bases lay in between. The CDR3 length is 14 residues. CDR1 and CDR2 from the germline V gene are LGHDT and YNNKEL (reference sequence). As DNA, the CDR3 is TGTGCCAGCAGCCAATTTGTAGGCACAGATACGCAGTATTTT. Its translation: CASSQFVGTDTQYF.

The chain is built from TRBV2 and TRBJ1-5, with D unresolved. Trimming shortened V by 5 bases and J by 2 bases, and 10 bases separated the two germline ends. The CDR3 runs to 14 residues. CDR1 is SNHLY and CDR2 is FYNNEI in the germline V gene. Written as DNA, the CDR3 is TGTGCCAGCAGTAAAGACGCGGGCAATCAGCCCCAGCATTTT. Translated: CASSKDAGNQPQHF.

This clone was recorded only once. V is TRBV6-1 and J is TRBJ1-2; weak D call: TRBD1 (6 bases). Trimming shortened V by 3 bases and J by 4 bases, and 15 bases separated the two germline ends. The CDR3 covers 15 residues. CDR1 is MNHNS and CDR2 is SASEGT in the germline V gene. CDR3 loop: CASSETPTGIYGYTF. CDR3 in DNA: TGTGCCAGCAGTGAGACGCCTACAGGGATCTATGGCTACACCTTC.

The genes are TRBV14 and TRBJ1-5; D possibly corresponds to TRBD1 (6 bases). Trimming cost V 0 bases and J 1 base, with 22 bases left between them. This CDR3 has 20 amino acids. Germline loops: CDR1 SGHDN, CDR2 FVKESK. The CDR3 protein is CASSQEGVSGELKSNQPQHF. The CDR3 DNA sequence: TGTGCCAGCAGCCAAGAGGGGGTCTCAGGGGAATTGAAAAGCAATCAGCCCCAGCATTTT.

The rearrangement uses TRBV3-1 (or the pseudogene TRBV3-2) and TRBJ1-4; D perhaps matches TRBD1 (5 bases). CDR1 and CDR2 from the germline V gene are LGHDT and YNNKEL (reference sequence). The V end was cut by 6 bases, the J end by 8 bases, with 13 bases between. This CDR3 contains 13 residues. CDR3 sequence: CASSRQMAEKLFF. DNA for the CDR3: TGTGCCAGCAGTCGACAGATGGCGGAAAAACTGTTTTTT.

This clone appeared once. J is TRBJ2-7 and V is TRBV7-8; 9 bases fit TRBD1. CDR1 and CDR2 from the germline V gene are SGHVS and FQNEAQ. The ends lost 6 bases at V and 5 bases at J; junction bases unmatched: 8. The CDR3 has 14 residues. CDR3 DNA: TGTGCCAGCAGTGCCGGGACAGGGTTGAACGAGCAGTACTTC. Its translation is CASSAGTGLNEQYF.

The chain uses TRBV3-1 (or the pseudogene TRBV3-2) and TRBJ1-1; D is uncertain. With 1 base removed from V and 0 bases from J, the gap between germline ends came to 12 bases. Germline V CDR1 and CDR2: LGHDT, YNNKEL (reference sequence). This CDR3 spans 16 amino acids. The CDR3: CASSQVSGDLNTEAFF. DNA of the CDR3: TGTGCCAGCAGCCAAGTGTCGGGAGACCTGAACACTGAAGCTTTCTTT.

The chain links TRBV27 to TRBJ2-3; 7 bases agree with TRBD2. The CDR3 runs to 15 residues. CDR1 is MNHEY and CDR2 is SMNVEV in the germline V gene (reference sequence). Trimming took 0 bases from V and 1 from J; bases not matched to a gene: 1. The CDR3 loop is CASSLSAGGTDTQYF. CDR3 nucleotide sequence: TGTGCCAGCAGTTTATCGGCGGGGGGCACAGATACGCAGTATTTT.

The genes are TRBV25-1 and TRBJ2-1; D remains ambiguous. CDR1 and CDR2 from the germline V gene are MGHDK and SYGVNS. This CDR3 contains 14 residues. V shed 3 bases and J shed 6 bases, with 12 bases lying between them. The CDR3 DNA is TGTGCCAGCAGTGATCCCGGGTGGCGCAATGAGCAGTTCTTC. Translation: CASSDPGWRNEQFF.

The sample holds one count of this clone. The CDR3 loop reads CASSPSRETEAFF. DNA of the CDR3: TGTGCCAGCTCACCTTCTCGGGAAACTGAAGCTTTCTTT. The J gene is TRBJ1-1, the V gene TRBV18; D is unclear. V lost 3 bases, J lost 5 bases, and 10 bases lay in between. The germline CDR1 and CDR2 sequences are KGHSH and LQKENI. CDR3 length: 13 amino acids.

In its sample, this clone was seen a few times. V and J are TRBV12-3 or TRBV12-4 and TRBJ1-2; 7 bases map to TRBD1. CDR3 length: 13 amino acids. Germline trimming cut 6 bases from V and 2 bases from J; bases unmatched to any gene: 3. CDR3 coding DNA: TGTGCCAGCAGCTCGGGACAGAACTATGGCTACACCTTC. It is translated as CASSSGQNYGYTF.

The chain combines TRBV6-2 or TRBV6-3 with TRBJ1-5; D perhaps matches TRBD1 (5 bases). The CDR3 sequence is 16 residues long. Germline V gene sequence: CDR1 MNHEY, CDR2 SVGEGT. V shed 2 bases and J shed 0 bases, with 11 bases lying between them. CDR3 in DNA: TGTGCCAGCAGTTACCAGGGTTTCGGTAGCAATCAGCCCCAGCATTTT. It is translated as CASSYQGFGSNQPQHF.

The gene calls are TRBV11-2 and TRBJ1-1; D remains ambiguous. The CDR3 sequence is 14 residues long. From germline, CDR1 is SGHAT and CDR2 FQNNGV. The V end was cut by 2 bases, the J end by 1 base, with 8 bases between. The CDR3 bases are TGTGCCAGCAGCTTAACTCAATCGAACACTGAAGCTTTCTTT. Translated, it gives CASSLTQSNTEAFF.

The chain is built from TRBV11-3 and TRBJ2-5; tentatively, D is TRBD1 (6 bases). This CDR3 spans 13 amino acids. The germline V gene has CDR1 SGHNT and CDR2 YENEEA. Trimming shortened V by 5 bases and J by 5 bases, and 12 bases separated the two germline ends. The CDR3 DNA follows: TGTGCCAGCAGCCCCACTAGGGGGGAGACCCAGTACTTC. This gives the protein CASSPTRGETQYF.

This chain links TRBV5-6 with TRBJ1-2; 8 positions agree with TRBD1. Germline loops: CDR1 SGHDT, CDR2 YYEEEE. This CDR3 region has 15 residues. J was trimmed by 2 bases and V by 3 bases; bases with no gene match: 6. This CDR3 is CASSSTGQGNYGYTF. As DNA, the CDR3 is TGTGCCAGCAGCTCGACCGGACAGGGAAACTATGGCTACACCTTC. The whole variable domain, filled in from reference TRBV5-6 and TRBJ1-2, reads DAGVTQSPTHLIKTRGQQVTLRCSPKSGHDTVSWYQQALGQGPQFIFQYYEEEERQRGNFPDRFSGHQFPNYSSELNVNALLLGDSALYLCASSSTGQGNYGYTFGSGTRLTVV.

This clone was observed once. The CDR3 spells CASSQDLGTGNEKLFF. CDR3 sequence (DNA): TGTGCCAGCAGCCAAGATCTAGGGACAGGTAATGAAAAACTGTTTTTT. The rearrangement joins TRBV3-1 (or the pseudogene TRBV3-2) to TRBJ1-4; 8 bases are shared with TRBD1. This CDR3 is 16 amino acids long. In germline, CDR1 is LGHDT, CDR2 YNNKEL (reference sequence). Trimming took 0 bases from V and 4 from J; bases not matched to a gene: 4.

The chain is built from TRBV5-6 and TRBJ2-3; D perhaps matches TRBD1 (6 bases). Looked up from germline, CDR1 is SGHDT and CDR2 is YYEEEE. The CDR3 is 13 residues long. V lost 3 bases to trimming and J lost 5 bases, with 10 bases between them. The CDR3 loop is CASSSTGRDTQYF. As DNA, the CDR3 is TGTGCCAGCAGCTCAACAGGGCGAGATACGCAGTATTTT.

This clone was detected only a few times. The chain uses TRBV30 and TRBJ2-3; TRBD1 might be the D (5 bases). Germline V gene lookup returns CDR1 GTSNPN and CDR2 SVGIG (reference sequence). CDR3 length equals 14 residues. The germline V and J ends were trimmed by 0 bases and 1 base, with 8 bases remaining between them. DNA of the CDR3: TGTGCCTGGAGTGTAGGCAGGGGCACAGATACGCAGTATTTT. Its protein product is CAWSVGRGTDTQYF.

This clone was counted once. The chain recombines TRBV7-2 with TRBJ2-2; D may be TRBD2 (6 bases). V gave up 5 bases and J gave up 0 bases, with 22 bases separating them. The CDR3 spans 19 residues. Germline lookup yields CDR1 SGHTA and CDR2 FQGNSA. The DNA of the CDR3 is TGTGCCAGCAGCCCGCGGCTTAGCGGCCTATTCGCGAACACCGGGGAGCTGTTTTTT. This sequence encodes CASSPRLSGLFANTGELFF.

The J gene is TRBJ2-1, the V gene TRBV18, with 12 bases fitting TRBD1. The germline V gene has CDR1 KGHSH and CDR2 LQKENI. The V segment lost 2 bases and the J segment 9 bases; nucleotides outside the gene matches: 5. The CDR3 length is 15 residues. This chain's CDR3 is CASSPGTGGSGEQFF. The CDR3 DNA sequence: TGTGCCAGCTCACCAGGGACAGGGGGCTCTGGTGAGCAGTTCTTC.

The gene calls are TRBV19 and TRBJ2-2; 7 nucleotides line up with TRBD2. The CDR3 contains 15 residues. Germline assignment: CDR1 LNHDA and CDR2 SQIVND (reference sequence). V dropped 6 bases and J dropped 2; count of bases not matched to a gene: 6. The CDR3 loop reads CASRLLAENTGELFF. In DNA form, the CDR3 reads TGTGCCAGTAGGCTCCTAGCGGAAAACACCGGGGAGCTGTTTTTT. Using reference TRBV19 and TRBJ2-2 for the parts outside the CDR3, the full variable domain is DGGITQSPKYLFRKEGQNVTLSCEQNLNHDAMYWYRQDPGQGLRLIYYSQIVNDFQKGDIAEGYSVSREKKESFPLTVTSAQKNPTAFYLCASRLLAENTGELFFGEGSRLTVL.

This clone turned up a few times. V usage is TRBV30 and J usage is TRBJ1-2, with D possibly TRBD1 on 5 matching bases. CDR1 is GTSNPN and CDR2 is SVGIG in the germline V gene (reference sequence). V dropped 5 bases and J dropped 2 bases, with 15 bases sitting between them. The CDR3 runs to 14 residues. The DNA of the CDR3 is TGTGCCTGGGACCGGGGGTGGGGAAACTATGGCTACACCTTC. It encodes CAWDRGWGNYGYTF. The full variable domain, with the rest looked up from reference TRBV30 and TRBJ1-2, is SQTIHQWPATLVQPVGSPLSLECTVEGTSNPNLYWYRQAAGRGLQLLFYSVGIGQISSEVPQNLSASRPQDRQFILSSKKLLLSDSGFYLCAWDRGWGNYGYTFGSGTRLTVV.

The gene calls are TRBV2 and TRBJ1-6, with unresolved D. Trimming removed 8 bases from V and 8 bases from J, with 13 bases in between. Germline lookup yields CDR1 SNHLY and CDR2 FYNNEI. This CDR3 has 13 amino acids. The CDR3 protein is CASGVQRYSPLHF. For the CDR3, the DNA is TGTGCCAGCGGAGTCCAACGATATTCACCCCTCCACTTT.

This sequence joins TRBV30 and TRBJ1-3; TRBD1 matches at 7 bases. The CDR3 extends over 15 amino acids. Trimming took 3 bases from V and 2 from J; bases not matched to a gene: 7. From germline, CDR1 is GTSNPN and CDR2 SVGIG (reference sequence). DNA for the CDR3: TGTGCCTGGAGCGCAGGGGGAAGAGCTGGAAACACCATATATTTT. This sequence encodes CAWSAGGRAGNTIYF. Together with reference TRBV30 and TRBJ1-3, the CDR3 gives the full variable domain: SQTIHQWPATLVQPVGSPLSLECTVEGTSNPNLYWYRQAAGRGLQLLFYSVGIGQISSEVPQNLSASRPQDRQFILSSKKLLLSDSGFYLCAWSAGGRAGNTIYFGEGSWLTVV.

The chain employs TRBV27 and TRBJ2-3; TRBD2 agrees at 14 bases. CDR1 is MNHEY, CDR2 SMNVEV, per germline (reference sequence). The CDR3 has 15 residues. V was pared by 5 bases and J by 3 bases, with 1 base of the junction left unmatched. The CDR3: CASSRTSGGTDTQYF. The CDR3, as DNA: TGTGCCAGCAGTCGGACTAGCGGGGGGACAGATACGCAGTATTTT.

The chain is built from TRBV19 and TRBJ1-5; TRBD1 is a possible D gene (5 bases). The germline V gene has CDR1 LNHDA and CDR2 SQIVND (reference sequence). Trimming stripped 5 bases from V and 9 bases from J, with 17 bases between. The CDR3 totals 14 residues. As DNA, the CDR3 is TGTGCCAGTAGTCTCGACTTCTCAGGGCGGCCCCAGCATTTT. This encodes CASSLDFSGRPQHF.